This T cell receptor beta chain was captured in a study of cytomegalovirus exposure and HLA in healthy donors. Study conclusions and caveats: A few of the chains that were CMV-associated were confirmed in vitro to be specific for CMV antigens.

A multiplex PCR was run with 60 Vbeta primers and 13 Jbeta primers. Clones were sequenced by immunoSEQ multiplex PCR, and TCRdb holds only the in-frame ones, with some missing. This table holds about 110,000 clones, approximately 84% found once. Remarks on this clone: Antigen specificity is unknown.

V was trimmed by 4 bases and J by 7 bases, leaving 20 bases between them. Germline lookup yields CDR1 SGHDT and CDR2 YYEEEE. The CDR3 loop spans 15 amino acids. This TCR was sampled from a male donor in good health and CMV-seronegative. The chain recombines TRBV5-6 with TRBJ1-2, with D possibly matching TRBD1 (6 bases). The specimen was PBMCs. CDR3 in DNA: TGTGCCAGCAGCCCCACCGGGGGGCGCCCTGGTGGCTACACCTTC. Protein sequence: CASSPTGGRPGGYTF.